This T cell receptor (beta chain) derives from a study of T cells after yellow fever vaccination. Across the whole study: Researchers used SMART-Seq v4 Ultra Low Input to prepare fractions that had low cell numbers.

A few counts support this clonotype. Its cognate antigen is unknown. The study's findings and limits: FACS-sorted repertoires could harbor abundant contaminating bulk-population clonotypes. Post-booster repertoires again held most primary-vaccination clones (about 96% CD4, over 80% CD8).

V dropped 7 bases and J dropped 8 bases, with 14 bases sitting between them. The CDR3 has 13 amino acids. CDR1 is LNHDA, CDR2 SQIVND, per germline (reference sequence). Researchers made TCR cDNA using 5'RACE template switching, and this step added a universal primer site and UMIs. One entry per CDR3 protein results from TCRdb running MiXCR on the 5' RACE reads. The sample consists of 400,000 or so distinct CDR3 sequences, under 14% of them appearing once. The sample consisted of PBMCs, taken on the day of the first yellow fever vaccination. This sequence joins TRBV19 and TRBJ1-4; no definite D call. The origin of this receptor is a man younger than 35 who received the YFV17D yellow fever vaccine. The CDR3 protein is CASKDPPGEKLFF. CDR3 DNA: TGTGCCAGTAAGGACCCTCCGGGGGAAAAACTGTTTTTT.